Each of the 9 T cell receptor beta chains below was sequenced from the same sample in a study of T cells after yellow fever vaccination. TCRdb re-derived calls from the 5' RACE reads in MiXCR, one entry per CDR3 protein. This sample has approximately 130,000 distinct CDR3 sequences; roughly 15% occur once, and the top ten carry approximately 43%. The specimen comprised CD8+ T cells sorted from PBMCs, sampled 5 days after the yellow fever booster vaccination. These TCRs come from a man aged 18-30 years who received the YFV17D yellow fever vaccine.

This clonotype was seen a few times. Written as DNA, the CDR3 is TGTGCCAGCAGTCCCCAGGGCTATGGCTACACCTTC. It specifies CASSPQGYGYTF. The gene calls are TRBV27 and TRBJ1-2; maybe TRBD1 (5 bases). Between the trimmed V and J ends, which lost 5 bases and 4 bases, there was a span of 8 bases. CDR3 length: 12 residues. Germline loops: CDR1 MNHEY, CDR2 SMNVEV (reference sequence).

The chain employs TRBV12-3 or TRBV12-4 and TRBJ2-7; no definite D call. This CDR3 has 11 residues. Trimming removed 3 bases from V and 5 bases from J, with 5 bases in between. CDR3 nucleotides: TGTGCCAGCAGTTTTGGTAACGAGCAGTACGTC. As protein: CASSFGNEQYV.

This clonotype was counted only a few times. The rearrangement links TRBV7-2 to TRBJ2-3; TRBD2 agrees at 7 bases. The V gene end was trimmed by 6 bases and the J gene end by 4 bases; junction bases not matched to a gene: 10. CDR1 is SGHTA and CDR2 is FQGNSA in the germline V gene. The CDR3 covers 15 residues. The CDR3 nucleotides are TGTGCCAGCAGGTTGTCTAGCGGCGGGGCAGATACGCAGTATTTT. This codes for CASRLSSGGADTQYF.

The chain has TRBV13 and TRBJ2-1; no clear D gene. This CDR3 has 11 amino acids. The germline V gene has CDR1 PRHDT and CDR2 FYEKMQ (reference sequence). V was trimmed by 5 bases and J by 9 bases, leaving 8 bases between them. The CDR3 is CASSLTIEQFF. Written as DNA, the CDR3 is TGTGCCAGCAGCCTAACCATTGAGCAGTTCTTC. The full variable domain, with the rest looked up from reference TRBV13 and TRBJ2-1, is AAGVIQSPRHLIKEKRETATLKCYPIPRHDTVYWYQQGPGQDPQFLISFYEKMQSDKGSIPDRFSAQQFSDYHSELNMSSLELGDSALYFCASSLTIEQFFGPGTRLTVL.

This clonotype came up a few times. Written as DNA, the CDR3 is TGTGCCAGCAGCCAATACCCCGGGACAGGGGATGGAAACACCATATATTTT. Translating gives CASSQYPGTGDGNTIYF. This chain joins TRBV9 and TRBJ1-3; 10 nucleotides agree with TRBD1. CDR1 and CDR2 (germline): SGDLS, YYNGEE. The CDR3 is 17 amino acids. The ends lost 4 bases at V and 3 bases at J; junction bases unmatched: 10.

The CDR3 coding sequence is TGTGCCAGCAGCCCGTCGGGCAGGGCCAATCAGCCCCAGCATTTT. Residues: CASSPSGRANQPQHF. The chain carries TRBV7-2 and TRBJ1-5; a weak D match, TRBD1 (5 bases). This CDR3 comprises 15 residues. Trimming cost V 5 bases and J 3 bases, with 14 bases left between them. Germline CDR1 SGHTA, CDR2 FQGNSA.

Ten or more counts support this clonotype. The CDR3 loop is CASSPLNRGPNEQYF. The CDR3, as DNA: TGTGCCAGCAGTCCCTTGAATAGGGGTCCGAACGAGCAGTACTTC. The chain carries TRBV6-6 and TRBJ2-7; D may be TRBD1 (5 bases). Germline-derived CDR1 and CDR2 are MNHNY and SVGAGI (reference sequence). V was trimmed by 5 bases and J by 5 bases, leaving 19 bases between them. CDR3 length: 15 residues.

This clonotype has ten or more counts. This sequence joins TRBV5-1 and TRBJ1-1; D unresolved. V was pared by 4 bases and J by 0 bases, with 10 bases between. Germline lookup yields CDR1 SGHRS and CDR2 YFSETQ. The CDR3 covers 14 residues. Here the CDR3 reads CASSLGLMNTEAFF. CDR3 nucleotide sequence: TGCGCCAGCAGCCTAGGACTGATGAACACTGAAGCTTTCTTT.

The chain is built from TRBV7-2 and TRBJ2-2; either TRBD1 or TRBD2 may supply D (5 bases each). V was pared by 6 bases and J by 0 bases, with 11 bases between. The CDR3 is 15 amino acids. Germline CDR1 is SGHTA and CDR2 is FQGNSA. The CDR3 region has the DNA TGTGCCAGCAGTCGGGACGGCGCGAACACCGGGGAGCTGTTTTTT. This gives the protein CASSRDGANTGELFF.